What follows are 18 T cell receptor beta chains derived from one specimen sequenced in a study of cytomegalovirus exposure and HLA in healthy donors. 13 Jbeta primers and 60 Vbeta primers were used for the PCR. Profiling relied on immunoSEQ multiplex PCR, and the TCRdb table lists in-frame clones only, not all of them. The table lists 170,000 or so clones, around 78% of them singletons. The sample taken for sequencing was PBMCs. Every receptor here comes from a woman between 45 and 60 years old in good health and CMV-seropositive.

V usage is TRBV6-1 and J usage is TRBJ2-5, with unresolved D. V lost 4 bases and J lost 5, with 8 bases in between. The CDR3 contains 12 residues. Germline loops: CDR1 MNHNS, CDR2 SASEGT. The CDR3 loop reads CASSVPVETQYF. CDR3 bases: TGTGCCAGCAGTGTACCAGTGGAGACCCAGTACTTC.

This clone was detected only a few times. The CDR3 region has the DNA TGTGCCACCAGCAGACCTAAACAGGGGGCGCGCGCTGAAGCTTTCTTT. Amino acid sequence: CATSRPKQGARAEAFF. The rearrangement links TRBV15 to TRBJ1-1; 9 bases align to TRBD1. Germline values: CDR1 LNHNV, CDR2 YYDKDF (reference sequence). The CDR3 totals 16 residues. The trim removed 2 bases at V and 6 bases at J, leaving 10 bases unmatched.

V gene TRBV11-2 combines with J gene TRBJ1-1; D is perhaps TRBD1 (5 bases). This CDR3 region has 14 residues. The germline V gene has CDR1 SGHAT and CDR2 FQNNGV. The germline V and J ends were trimmed by 5 bases and 5 bases, with 15 bases remaining between them. CDR3 in amino acids: CASSEVRGRTEAFF. CDR3 nucleotide sequence: TGTGCCAGCAGCGAAGTTAGGGGCCGGACTGAAGCTTTCTTT.

The chain is built from TRBV18 and TRBJ2-5; TRBD1 aligns across 9 bases. Looked up from germline, CDR1 is KGHSH and CDR2 is LQKENI. The CDR3 extends over 15 amino acids. V dropped 1 base and J dropped 1; count of bases not matched to a gene: 1. The chain's CDR3 is CASSPRTGVQETQYF. The CDR3 DNA reads TGTGCCAGCTCACCACGGACAGGGGTCCAAGAGACCCAGTACTTC. Together with reference TRBV18 and TRBJ2-5, the CDR3 gives the full variable domain: NAGVMQNPRHLVRRRGQEARLRCSPMKGHSHVYWYRQLPEEGLKFMVYLQKENIIDESGMPKERFSAEFPKEGPSILRIQQVVRGDSAAYFCASSPRTGVQETQYFGPGTRLLVL.

The chain combines TRBV5-1 with TRBJ2-3; 8 bases are a match to TRBD2. V was pared by 1 base and J by 3 bases, with 10 bases of the junction left unmatched. CDR1 and CDR2 from the germline V gene are SGHRS and YFSETQ. This CDR3 has 17 residues. This chain's CDR3 is CASSLWGSGVSTDTQYF. The DNA of the CDR3 is TGCGCCAGCAGCTTGTGGGGTAGCGGGGTTTCTACAGATACGCAGTATTTT.

This clone was observed a handful of times. This sequence joins TRBV28 and TRBJ2-1, with D possibly TRBD2 on 7 matching bases. The ends were cut back, 6 bases at V and 0 bases at J, with 9 bases in the middle. The CDR3 has 14 residues. Germline assignment: CDR1 MDHEN and CDR2 SYDVKM. CDR3 sequence (DNA): TGTGCCAGCAGCCGGGGGGCCTCCTACAATGAGCAGTTCTTC. Its protein product is CASSRGASYNEQFF.

This CDR3 reads CASSLGGDRETQYF. CDR3 sequence (DNA): TGTGCCAGCAGCTTGGGGGGCGACCGGGAGACCCAGTACTTC. V is TRBV5-8 and J is TRBJ2-5; D perhaps matches TRBD1 (5 bases). Trimming stripped 0 bases from V and 5 bases from J, with 11 bases between. CDR1 is SGHTS, CDR2 YDEGEE, per germline. There are 14 residues in the CDR3.

The chain has TRBV29-1 and TRBJ2-5; 12 nucleotides match TRBD2. V dropped 8 bases and J dropped 2; count of bases not matched to a gene: 9. The CDR3 totals 15 residues. The germline gives CDR1 SQVTM, CDR2 ANQGSEA. The CDR3 loop reads CSTRTSGNRQETQYF. The CDR3 nucleotides are TGCAGCACTAGGACTAGCGGGAATCGTCAAGAGACCCAGTACTTC.

This clone appeared a few times. V usage is TRBV5-1 and J usage is TRBJ2-7; maybe TRBD2 (6 bases). Germline CDR1 reads SGHRS; CDR2 reads YFSETQ. Trimming pared 0 bases from V and 5 bases from J, leaving 24 bases between. CDR3 size: 18 residues. Written as DNA, the CDR3 is TGCGCCAGCAGCTTGGCCTTGGTCCCGGGACTGACGGACGACGAGCAGTACTTC. Translation gives CASSLALVPGLTDDEQYF.

The chain joins TRBV6-5 to TRBJ2-7; 7 positions match TRBD1. Per germline, CDR1 MNHEY and CDR2 SVGAGI. The CDR3 runs 14 residues. The V and J ends lost 6 bases and 5 bases, in that order; junction bases with no gene match: 10. CDR3 in DNA: TGTGCCAGCAGCAGAACGGACAGGAGGCACGAGCAGTACTTC. Protein product: CASSRTDRRHEQYF.

The V call is TRBV2, the J call TRBJ2-5, with D possibly being TRBD2 (6 bases). Germline CDR1 is SNHLY and CDR2 is FYNNEI. V lost 3 bases and J lost 2, with 7 bases in between. The CDR3 is 13 amino acids. The CDR3 bases are TGTGCCAGCAGTGAGACTAGTCAAGAGACCCAGTACTTC. Translation: CASSETSQETQYF.

The rearrangement uses TRBV7-2 and TRBJ1-2; unclear D gene. Germline loops: CDR1 SGHTA, CDR2 FQGNSA. The CDR3 sequence is 12 residues long. V was shortened by 4 bases and J by 1 base, with 4 bases between the two germline ends. The CDR3 DNA reads TGTGCCAGCAGCTCCCTTAACTATGGCTACACCTTC. Amino acids: CASSSLNYGYTF.

The chain combines TRBV5-4 with TRBJ1-6; D remains unclear. CDR1 and CDR2 (germline): SGHNT, YYREEE (reference sequence). The CDR3 extends over 16 amino acids. Trimming pared 5 bases from V and 4 bases from J, leaving 16 bases between. DNA for the CDR3: TGTGCCAGCAGATCCGAAAAGGCGGCTTATAATTCACCCCTCCACTTT. Protein: CASRSEKAAYNSPLHF. The full variable domain, rest sourced from reference TRBV5-4 and TRBJ1-6, is ETGVTQSPTHLIKTRGQQVTLRCSSQSGHNTVSWYQQALGQGPQFIFQYYREEENGRGNFPPRFSGLQFPNYSSELNVNALELDDSALYLCASRSEKAAYNSPLHFGNGTRLTVT.

The chain combines TRBV2 with TRBJ2-3; perhaps TRBD2 as D (7 bases). V was pared by 6 bases and J by 5 bases, with 21 bases between. The germline gives CDR1 SNHLY, CDR2 FYNNEI. The CDR3 sequence is 16 residues long. CDR3 DNA: TGTGCCAGCAGGGCTGGGGGAGGGGGAAGAGGAGATACGCAGTATTTT. Translating it yields CASRAGGGGRGDTQYF.

This clone was counted only a few times. The chain couples TRBV7-8 to TRBJ1-5, with 8 nucleotides matching TRBD1. This CDR3 has 15 amino acids. The germline V gene encodes CDR1 SGHVS and CDR2 FQNEAQ. V was clipped by 2 bases and J by 6 bases; unmatched bases: 6. CDR3 nucleotide sequence: TGTGCCAGCAGCTTATACGGGCAGGGGGCTCAGCCCCAGCATTTT. This translates into CASSLYGQGAQPQHF.

The chain couples TRBV7-2 to TRBJ2-5; 7 nucleotides line up with TRBD1. CDR1 is SGHTA, CDR2 FQGNSA, per germline. This CDR3 is built from 15 residues. V dropped 5 bases and J dropped 4; count of bases not matched to a gene: 10. CDR3 nucleotide sequence: TGTGCCAGCAGCCAACGGACAGGTTTCGGAGAGACCCAGTACTTC. It translates to CASSQRTGFGETQYF.

In its sample, this clone was seen once. V usage is TRBV9 and J usage is TRBJ2-3, with D maybe TRBD1 (6 bases). V was pared by 7 bases and J by 1 base, with 16 bases between. CDR1 is SGDLS and CDR2 is YYNGEE in the germline V gene. This CDR3 is built from 15 residues. The CDR3 loop reads CASGGLGRGTDTQYF. CDR3 coding DNA: TGTGCCAGCGGGGGCCTGGGGCGGGGCACAGATACGCAGTATTTT.

The rearrangement links TRBV5-4 to TRBJ2-5; TRBD2 is a possible D gene (6 bases). The J call may be faulty, since TRBJ2-7 better matches the DNA end. This CDR3 has 14 amino acids. Germline V gives CDR1 SGHNT, CDR2 YYREEE (reference sequence). Written as DNA, the CDR3 is TGTGCCAGCAGCGGTAGCGGTGGCGCCTACGAGCAGTACTTC. Amino acids: CASSGSGGAYEQYF.